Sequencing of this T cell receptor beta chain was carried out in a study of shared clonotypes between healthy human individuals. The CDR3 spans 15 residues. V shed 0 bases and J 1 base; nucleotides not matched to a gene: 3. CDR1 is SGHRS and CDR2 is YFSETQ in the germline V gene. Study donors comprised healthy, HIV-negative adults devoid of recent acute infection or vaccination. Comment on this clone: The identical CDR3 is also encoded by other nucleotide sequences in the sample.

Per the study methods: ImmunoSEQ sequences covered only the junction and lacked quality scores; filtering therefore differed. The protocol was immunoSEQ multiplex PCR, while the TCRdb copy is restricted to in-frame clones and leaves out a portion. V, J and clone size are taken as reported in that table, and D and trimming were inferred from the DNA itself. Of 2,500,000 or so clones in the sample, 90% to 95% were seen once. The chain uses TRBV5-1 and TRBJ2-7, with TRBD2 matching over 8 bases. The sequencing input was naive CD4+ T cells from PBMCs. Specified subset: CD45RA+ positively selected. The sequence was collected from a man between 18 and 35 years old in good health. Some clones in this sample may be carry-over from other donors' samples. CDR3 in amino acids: CASSLALAGSYEQYF. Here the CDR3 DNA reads TGCGCCAGCAGCTTGGCCCTAGCGGGTTCCTACGAGCAGTACTTC.